The sequence of this T cell receptor beta chain was determined in a study of CD8 T cells in Susac syndrome. There are 13 residues in the CDR3. V lost 4 bases and J lost 1; bases outside the gene matches: 1. Germline-derived CDR1 and CDR2 are MNHEY and SMNVEV (reference sequence). Random hexamers were used to reverse transcribe the RNA input (about 0.5 to 1 ug). The amplification used immunoSEQ multiplex PCR on TCR beta CDR3; it spanned 54 Vbeta and 13 Jbeta. One entry per CDR3 protein, called by TCRdb with MiXCR from the immunoSEQ multiplex PCR reads. The sample carries roughly 110,000 distinct CDR3 sequences, just under 95% recorded once. TEMRA cells were FACS-enriched, and CD8+ and CD4+ T cells were isolated negatively.

The V and J genes are TRBV27 and TRBJ2-7, with TRBD1 identical over 7 bases. Material for sequencing was CD8+ T cells from PBMCs. This clonotype was obtained from a human donor in good health. The CDR3 nucleotides are TGTGCCAGCAGTTGGGACAGATCCTACGAGCAGTACTTC. Its translation is CASSWDRSYEQYF.